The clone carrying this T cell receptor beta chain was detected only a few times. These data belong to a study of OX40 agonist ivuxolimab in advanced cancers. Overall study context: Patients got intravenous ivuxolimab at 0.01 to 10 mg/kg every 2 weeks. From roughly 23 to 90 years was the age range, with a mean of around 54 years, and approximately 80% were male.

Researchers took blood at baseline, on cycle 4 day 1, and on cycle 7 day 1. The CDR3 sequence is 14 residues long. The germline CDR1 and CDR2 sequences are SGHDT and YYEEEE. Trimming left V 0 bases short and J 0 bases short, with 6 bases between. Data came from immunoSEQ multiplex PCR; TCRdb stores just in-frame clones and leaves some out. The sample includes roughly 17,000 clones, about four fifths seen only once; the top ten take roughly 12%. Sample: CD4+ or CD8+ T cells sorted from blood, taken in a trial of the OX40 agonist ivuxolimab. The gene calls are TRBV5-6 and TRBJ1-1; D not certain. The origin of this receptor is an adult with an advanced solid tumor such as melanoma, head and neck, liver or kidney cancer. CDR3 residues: CASSLGFMNTEAFF. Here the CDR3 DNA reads TGTGCCAGCAGCTTGGGTTTCATGAACACTGAAGCTTTCTTT.